The clone carrying this TCR beta chain was detected only a few times. TCRdb reprocessed the 5' RACE reads via MiXCR and lists one record per CDR3 protein. There are about 890,000 distinct CDR3 sequences in the sample; about 12% occur only once, and 1.5% to 2% lies in the top ten. In germline, CDR1 is SGHRS, CDR2 YFSETQ. Germline trimming cut 3 bases from V and 5 bases from J; bases unmatched to any gene: 6. This CDR3 has 16 amino acids. This sample was included in a study of identical twins. The same data also went into a second study, on yellow fever vaccine responses in identical twins.

The chain couples TRBV5-1 to TRBJ2-4, with 12 bases matching TRBD1. The sample consisted of PBMCs. The sequence came from a woman aged 18-29 years in good health. CDR3: CASSSTGQGAQNIQYF. DNA for the CDR3: TGCGCCAGCAGCTCGACGGGACAGGGGGCCCAAAACATTCAGTACTTC.